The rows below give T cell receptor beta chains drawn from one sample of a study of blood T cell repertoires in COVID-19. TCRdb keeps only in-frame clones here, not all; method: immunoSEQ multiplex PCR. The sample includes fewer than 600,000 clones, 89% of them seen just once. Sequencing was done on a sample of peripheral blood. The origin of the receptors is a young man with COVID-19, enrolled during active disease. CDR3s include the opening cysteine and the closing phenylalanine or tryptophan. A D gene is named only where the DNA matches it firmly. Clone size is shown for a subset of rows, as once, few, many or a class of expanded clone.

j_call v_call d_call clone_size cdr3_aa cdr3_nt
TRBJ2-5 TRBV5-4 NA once CASSLGQTQETQYF TGTGCCAGCAGCTTGGGACAGACTCAAGAGACCCAGTACTTC
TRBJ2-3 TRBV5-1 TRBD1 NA CASRHYRDRVTDTQYF TGCGCCAGCAGACATTACCGAGACAGGGTTACAGATACGCAGTATTTT
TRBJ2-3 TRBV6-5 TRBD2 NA CASTSGVSTDTQYF TGTGCCAGCACTAGCGGGGTTAGCACAGATACGCAGTATTTT
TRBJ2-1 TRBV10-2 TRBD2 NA CASLATSGRNEQFF TGCGCCAGCCTGGCTACTAGCGGGAGAAATGAGCAGTTCTTC
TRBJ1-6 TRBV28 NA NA CASSSNSPLHF TGTGCCAGCAGTTCTAACTCACCCCTCCACTTT
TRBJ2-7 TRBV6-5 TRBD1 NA CASSVPGQEEEQYF TGTGCCAGCAGCGTCCCGGGACAGGAGGAAGAGCAGTACTTC
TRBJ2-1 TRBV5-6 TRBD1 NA CASSLRDSYNEQFF TGTGCCAGCAGCTTAAGGGACAGCTACAATGAGCAGTTCTTC
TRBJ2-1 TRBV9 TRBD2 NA CASSGAGGEQFF TGTGCCAGCAGTGGAGCGGGAGGTGAGCAGTTCTTC
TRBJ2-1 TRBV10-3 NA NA CAISVGGAAYNEQFF TGTGCCATCAGTGTGGGGGGGGCTGCCTACAATGAGCAGTTCTTC
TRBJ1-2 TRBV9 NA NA CASSATPGQSGYTF TGTGCCAGCAGCGCTACCCCCGGACAGAGTGGCTACACCTTC
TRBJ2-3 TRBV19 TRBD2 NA CASSTGDYADTQYF TGTGCCAGTAGTACTGGGGACTACGCAGATACGCAGTATTTT
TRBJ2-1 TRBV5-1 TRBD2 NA CASSWSGTSGGFSYNEQFF TGCGCCAGCAGCTGGAGCGGGACTAGCGGGGGATTTTCCTACAATGAGCAGTTCTTC
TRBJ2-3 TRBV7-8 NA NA CASSLYTDTQYF TGTGCCAGCAGCCTTTACACAGATACGCAGTATTTT
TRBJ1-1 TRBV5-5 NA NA CASSFSPGANTEAFF TGTGCCAGCAGCTTTTCGCCAGGGGCAAACACTGAAGCTTTCTTT
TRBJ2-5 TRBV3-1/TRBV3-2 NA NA CASSHRRAGETQYF TGTGCCAGCAGCCATCGTCGGGCGGGAGAGACCCAGTACTTC
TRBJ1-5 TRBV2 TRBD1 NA CASSGTGGDQPQHF TGTGCCAGCAGTGGGACAGGGGGGGACCAGCCCCAGCATTTT
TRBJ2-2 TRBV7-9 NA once CASSGRTRDSPGTGELFF TGTGCCAGCAGCGGACGGACCAGGGATTCTCCGGGCACCGGGGAGCTGTTTTTT
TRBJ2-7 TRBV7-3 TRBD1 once CASSLTGTGVYEQYF TGTGCCAGCAGCTTAACCGGGACAGGGGTCTACGAGCAGTACTTC
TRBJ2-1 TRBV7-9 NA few CASSLATYNEQFF TGTGCCAGCAGCTTAGCCACCTACAATGAGCAGTTCTTC
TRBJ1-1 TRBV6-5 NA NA CASSYSAHLNTEAFF TGTGCCAGCAGTTATTCTGCACACCTGAACACTGAAGCTTTCTTT
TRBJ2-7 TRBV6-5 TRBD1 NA CASSMGQRATYEQYF TGTGCCAGCAGTATGGGACAGCGCGCTACCTACGAGCAGTACTTC
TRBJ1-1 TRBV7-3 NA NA CASSLGQQNTEAFF TGTGCCAGCAGCTTAGGACAGCAGAACACTGAAGCTTTCTTT
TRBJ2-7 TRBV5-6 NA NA CASSLTTGINEQYF TGTGCCAGCAGCTTGACTACGGGGATCAACGAGCAGTACTTC
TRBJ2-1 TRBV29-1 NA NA CSGVRANEQFF TGCAGCGGGGTGAGGGCAAATGAGCAGTTCTTC
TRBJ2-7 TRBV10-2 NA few CASNSRGPYEQYF TGCGCCAGCAACTCACGTGGGCCCTACGAGCAGTACTTC
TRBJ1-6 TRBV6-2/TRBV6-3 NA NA CASNPGGLGNSPLHF TGTGCCAGCAACCCCGGCGGGCTGGGCAATTCACCCCTCCACTTT
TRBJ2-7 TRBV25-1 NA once CASRRINVGEPSYEQYF TGTGCCAGCAGAAGGATTAACGTAGGGGAACCCTCCTACGAGCAGTACTTC
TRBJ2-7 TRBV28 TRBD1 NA CASSFKGASYEQYF TGTGCCAGCAGTTTTAAGGGGGCGTCCTACGAGCAGTACTTC
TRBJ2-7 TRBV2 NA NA CASRGLTGHEQYF TGTGCCAGCAGGGGACTGACAGGGCATGAGCAGTACTTC